The clone carrying this T cell receptor beta chain was seen more than once but under ten times. Its antigen is not identified. This sample is drawn from a study of cytomegalovirus exposure and HLA in healthy donors. Findings and limits, study-wide: Cytomegalovirus status was reportedly diagnosed by the classifier with high sensitivity and specificity. The authors listed some 150 TCR beta chains as cytomegalovirus-associated. Among TCR sequences, most were rare, though some public TCRs appeared in many donors.

Produced via immunoSEQ multiplex PCR; TCRdb's table is partial and in-frame only. The table lists 70,000 or so clones, approximately 95% of them singletons. The sequence derives from a young man in good health and CMV-seropositive. Sequencing input: PBMCs.

The CDR3 is CAWRLTGGRETQYF. DNA for the CDR3: TGTGCCTGGAGGCTCACAGGGGGCCGAGAGACCCAGTACTTC. The chain employs TRBV30 and TRBJ2-5, with 9 bases matching TRBD1. Trimming at V came to 3 bases and at J to 4 bases, leaving 6 bases not matched to a gene. The CDR3 runs to 14 residues. CDR1 GTSNPN and CDR2 SVGIG come from the germline V gene (reference sequence). The full variable domain, with the rest looked up from reference TRBV30 and TRBJ2-5, is SQTIHQWPATLVQPVGSPLSLECTVEGTSNPNLYWYRQAAGRGLQLLFYSVGIGQISSEVPQNLSASRPQDRQFILSSKKLLLSDSGFYLCAWRLTGGRETQYFGPGTRLLVL.